The TCR beta chain under discussion was sequenced for a study of beta chain features in type 1 diabetes. General study results and limits: Insertions were fewer and deletions more numerous at VDJ junctions in type 1 diabetes patients. Any PCR bias toward short templates would affect both groups alike. Among patients with Type 1 diabetes, TCRB CDR3s were moderately but significantly shorter in every one of the four CD4+ subsets. TCRB repertoires of naive, central memory and Treg cells appeared more similar among patients than among healthy donors.

Germline assignment: CDR1 GTSNPN and CDR2 SVGIG (reference sequence). Trimming removed 4 bases from V and 5 bases from J; junction bases left unmatched: 10. CDR3 length equals 14 residues. Sequenced material consisted of expressed TCRB transcripts (all of the isolated RNA was reverse transcribed). Sequencing was performed with immunoSEQ multiplex PCR; in TCRdb, only in-frame clones are kept and a portion is missing. The sample includes roughly 150,000 clones, approximately 8.8% seen only once; the top ten take under 0.85%. Concerning this clone itself: Its antigen is not known.

This clonotype was sampled from a woman under 40 with type 1 diabetes. Material for sequencing was central memory CD4+ T cells from blood. The chain uses TRBV30 and TRBJ2-5; TRBD1 matches at 7 bases. The CDR3 sequence is CAWTFPSRGETQYF. The DNA of the CDR3 is TGTGCCTGGACCTTTCCCTCCAGGGGGGAGACCCAGTACTTC.